The following is a TCR beta chain sequence with its context. Its antigen remains unidentified. CDR3 length equals 15 residues. Trimming removed 2 bases at V and 2 bases at J, with 13 bases between. Germline assignment: CDR1 LGHDT and CDR2 YNNKEL (reference sequence). This entry comes from a study of T cell responses to AZD1222 COVID-19 vaccine. Only in-frame clones appear in the TCRdb table, and some are missing; sequencing was by immunoSEQ multiplex PCR. The sample yields more than 150,000 clones, just over 90% seen once. Study outcomes and limitations: The study reported that nearly half of spike-specific TCRs target unmutated variant regions.

This receptor was identified in an adult in good health. The chain combines TRBV3-1 (or the pseudogene TRBV3-2) with TRBJ2-7; D possibly corresponds to TRBD1 (6 bases). Sequenced material: peripheral blood, taken on day 0 of AZD1222 vaccination. CDR3 in amino acids: CASSQTRTVPYEQYF. CDR3 sequence (DNA): TGTGCCAGCAGCCAAACGAGGACAGTACCCTACGAGCAGTACTTC.